These T cell receptor beta chains were read from a single sample in a study of cytomegalovirus exposure and HLA in healthy donors. TCRdb's copy holds only in-frame clones and misses some; the assay was immunoSEQ multiplex PCR. The sample shows around 190,000 clones, around 87% of them seen only once. The sample consisted of PBMCs. The receptor source for this set is a woman aged 18-35 years in good health and CMV-seronegative. Both conserved end residues are part of each CDR3. D genes are given only for firm matches. Clone size is shown for a subset of rows, as once, few, many or a class of expanded clone.

>TRBJ1-5|-|TRBV19|TRBD1
CASSIYGTGFDQPQHF
TGTGCCAGTAGTATATATGGGACAGGGTTCGATCAGCCCCAGCATTTT
>TRBJ2-1|once|TRBV6-5|TRBD2
CATGGLGRANEQFF
TGTGCCACAGGTGGATTAGGGAGGGCCAATGAGCAGTTCTTC
>TRBJ2-1|-|TRBV5-1|-
CASSLGGYYEQFF
TGCGCCAGCAGCTTGGGGGGCTACTATGAGCAGTTCTTC
>TRBJ1-3|-|TRBV30|-
CAWNRVGNTIYF
TGTGCCTGGAACAGGGTTGGAAACACCATATATTTT
>TRBJ2-7|few|TRBV6-1|TRBD1
CASSTRQGVYEQYF
TGTGCCAGCAGTACGCGACAGGGAGTCTACGAGCAGTACTTC
>TRBJ1-1|-|TRBV10-3|-
CAISGLANTEAFF
TGTGCCATCAGTGGTTTAGCTAACACTGAAGCTTTCTTT
>TRBJ1-4|-|TRBV7-9|-
CASSSSGQVVNEKLFF
TGTGCCAGCAGCTCGAGCGGGCAGGTAGTTAATGAAAAACTGTTTTTT
>TRBJ2-1|-|TRBV18|TRBD1
CASSPRATQGDGSNEQFF
TGTGCCAGCTCACCCCGGGCCACACAGGGGGATGGATCGAATGAGCAGTTCTTC
>TRBJ1-3|-|TRBV11-2|-
CASSLGQAGNTIYF
TGTGCCAGCAGCTTAGGACAAGCTGGAAACACCATATATTTT
>TRBJ1-4|-|TRBV6-1|-
CASKATATNEKLFF
TGTGCCAGCAAGGCAACAGCAACTAATGAAAAACTGTTTTTT
>TRBJ1-2|few|TRBV11-2|-
CASSPDRSPFYGYTF
TGTGCCAGCAGCCCAGACAGGTCCCCTTTCTATGGCTACACCTTC
>TRBJ2-7|-|TRBV10-3|TRBD1
CAISDPGQGTYEQYF
TGTGCCATCAGTGATCCGGGACAGGGTACCTACGAGCAGTACTTC
>TRBJ2-3|-|TRBV30|TRBD1
CAWGQGADTQYF
TGTGCCTGGGGACAGGGGGCAGATACGCAGTATTTT
>TRBJ1-2|-|TRBV19|TRBD1
CASSIADRVGYGYTF
TGTGCCAGTAGTATTGCGGACAGGGTAGGCTATGGCTACACCTTC
>TRBJ2-1|few|TRBV5-1|TRBD2
CASLLAGGNEQFF
TGCGCCAGCCTACTAGCGGGAGGCAATGAGCAGTTCTTC
>TRBJ2-1|-|TRBV5-1|-
CASSHYTSPNEQFF
TGCGCCAGCAGCCATTACACTAGCCCCAATGAGCAGTTCTTC
>TRBJ2-1|-|TRBV15|TRBD2
CATSRDRGRGNEQFF
TGTGCCACCAGCAGAGATCGGGGGAGGGGCAATGAGCAGTTCTTC
>TRBJ1-1|-|TRBV30|-
CAWSVLQNTEAFF
TGTGCCTGGAGTGTACTCCAGAACACTGAAGCTTTCTTT
>TRBJ2-1|-|TRBV5-6|-
CASSSGPRYEQFF
TGTGCCAGCAGTTCAGGGCCCAGATATGAGCAGTTCTTC
>TRBJ2-1|once|TRBV25-1|TRBD2
CASSSAGGPLNEQFF
TGTGCCAGCAGTTCGGCGGGGGGGCCGTTAAATGAGCAGTTCTTC
>TRBJ1-1|-|TRBV5-1|-
CASSLGEGITEAFF
TGCGCCAGCAGCTTGGGGGAGGGGATCACTGAAGCTTTCTTT
>TRBJ1-2|-|TRBV30|-
CAWSIGGYGYTF
TGTGCCTGGAGTATTGGCGGCTATGGCTACACCTTC
>TRBJ2-7|-|TRBV11-1|TRBD1
CASSLAGQGGTYEQYF
TGTGCCAGCAGCTTAGCGGGACAGGGAGGGACCTACGAGCAGTACTTC